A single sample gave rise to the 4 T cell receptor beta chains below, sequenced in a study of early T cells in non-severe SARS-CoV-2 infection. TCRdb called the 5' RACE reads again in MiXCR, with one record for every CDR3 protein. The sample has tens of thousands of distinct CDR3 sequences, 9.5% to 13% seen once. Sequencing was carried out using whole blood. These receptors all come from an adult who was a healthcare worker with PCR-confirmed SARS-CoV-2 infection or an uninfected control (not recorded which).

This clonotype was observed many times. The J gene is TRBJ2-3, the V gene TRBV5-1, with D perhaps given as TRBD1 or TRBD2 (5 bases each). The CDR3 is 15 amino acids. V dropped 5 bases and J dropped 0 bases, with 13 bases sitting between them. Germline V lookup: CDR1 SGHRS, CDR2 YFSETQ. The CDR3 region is CASSRDPTSTDTQYF. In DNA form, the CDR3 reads TGCGCCAGCAGTAGGGACCCTACGAGCACAGATACGCAGTATTTT.

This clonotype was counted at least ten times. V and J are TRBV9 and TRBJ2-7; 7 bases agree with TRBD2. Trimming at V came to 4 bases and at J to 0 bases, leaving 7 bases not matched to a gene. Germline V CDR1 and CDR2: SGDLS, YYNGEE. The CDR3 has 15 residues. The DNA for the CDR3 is TGTGCCAGCAGCCCCACTAGCGCGAGCTCCTACGAGCAGTACTTC. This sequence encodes CASSPTSASSYEQYF.

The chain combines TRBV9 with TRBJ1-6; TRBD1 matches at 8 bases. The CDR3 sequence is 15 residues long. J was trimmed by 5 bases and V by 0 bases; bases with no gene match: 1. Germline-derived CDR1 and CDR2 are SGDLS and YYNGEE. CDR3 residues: CASSVAGGDNSPLHF. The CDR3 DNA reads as TGTGCCAGCAGCGTAGCAGGGGGCGATAATTCACCCCTCCACTTT.

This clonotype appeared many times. The CDR3 here is CASSQGAPEQYF. The CDR3 bases are TGTGCCAGCAGCCAGGGAGCTCCCGAGCAGTACTTC. This chain joins TRBV28 and TRBJ2-7, with D possibly called TRBD1 or TRBD2 (5 bases each). The V end was cut by 6 bases, the J end by 6 bases, with 12 bases between. Germline values: CDR1 MDHEN, CDR2 SYDVKM. CDR3 length: 12 amino acids.